One T cell receptor (beta chain) is described in this entry. Per the study methods: Reference gene primer amplification in the assay estimated nucleated cell counts. The protocol was immunoSEQ multiplex PCR, while the TCRdb copy is restricted to in-frame clones and leaves out a portion. For V, J and clone size, that table is used; D and trimming come from the DNA. The sample consists of some 120,000 clones, 55% to 70% of them appearing once. The sample originates from a study of blood T cell repertoires in COVID-19. The wider study: Collection of acute and convalescent COVID-19 samples took place in the United States, Italy and Spain. T cells, B-cell-depleted T cells, or PBMCs provided the cDNA or gDNA that served as material.

This CDR3 region has 15 residues. V was trimmed by 1 base and J by 3 bases, leaving 10 bases between them. Germline-derived CDR1 and CDR2 are SGHTA and FQGNSA. This rearrangement joins TRBV7-2 to TRBJ2-1; D is possibly TRBD2 (6 bases). What was sequenced was peripheral blood. This receptor was identified in a woman in her 70s with acute or convalescent COVID-19. CDR3 sequence reads: CASSLVSGFYNEQFF. The CDR3 DNA reads TGTGCCAGCAGCTTAGTTAGCGGCTTCTACAATGAGCAGTTCTTC.